This TCR beta chain was sequenced for a study of shared clonotypes between healthy human individuals. General study results and limits: Apart from blood, nothing was sampled; tissue repertoires likely differ.

Details on this clone: Its target is unknown.

Clones were read by immunoSEQ multiplex PCR, and TCRdb kept only the in-frame ones, dropping some. There are a few hundred thousand clones in the sample; about nine tenths occur only once, and about a sixth lies in the top ten. V was trimmed by 4 bases and J by 2 bases, leaving 12 bases between them. CDR1 is SGHRS and CDR2 is YFSETQ in the germline V gene. The CDR3 sequence is 14 residues long. The chain links TRBV5-1 to TRBJ2-5; a possible D gene is TRBD1 (6 bases). The sequenced material came from memory CD8+ T cells sorted from blood. Subset meaning: CD45RO+ cells pooled with CCR7-negative TemRA cells. This TCR came from a man between 18 and 29 years old in good health. CDR3 bases: TGCGCCAGCAGCCCGTGGGGGCAGCAAGAGACCCAGTACTTC. It yields the protein CASSPWGQQETQYF. Together with reference TRBV5-1 and TRBJ2-5, the CDR3 gives the full variable domain: KAGVTQTPRYLIKTRGQQVTLSCSPISGHRSVSWYQQTPGQGLQFLFEYFSETQRNKGNFPGRFSGRQFSNSRSEMNVSTLELGDSALYLCASSPWGQQETQYFGPGTRLLVL.